Listed below are T cell receptor beta chains from one sample, sequenced in a study of CD8+CD57+ T cells in acquired aplastic anemia. TCRdb re-analysed the reads in MiXCR, keeping a single row per CDR3 protein. The table has about 180,000 distinct CDR3 sequences, approximately 48% seen once. Sequencing was carried out using sorted CD4+, CD8+, or CD8+CD57+ T cells (not recorded which) from PBMCs. These TCRs come from a human donor with aplastic anemia. CDR3s leave out the opening cysteine and the closing phenylalanine or tryptophan. Size values are once, few and many counts, or a class for expanded clones, and some rows have none.

clone size	V gene	J gene	CDR3 protein
NA	TRBV12-3/TRBV12-4	TRBJ1-6	ASTRGEGPSPLH
NA	TRBV7-9	TRBJ2-1	ASSFRGYEQF
NA	TRBV20-1	TRBJ1-1	SARDPLNTEAF
NA	TRBV9	TRBJ1-2	ASSAGAQDGYT
NA	TRBV5-5	TRBJ2-5	ASSLQARTTPKQTQY
NA	TRBV15	TRBJ2-5	ATSRGRDTLETQY
few	TRBV24-1	TRBJ2-6	ATSEGQGTPGANVLT
NA	TRBV18	TRBJ1-2	ASSPNPGQGGYGYT
many	TRBV7-6	TRBJ2-3	ASSSKQGRSDTQY
many	TRBV5-4	TRBJ2-3	ASSSQGRGTDTQY
many	TRBV7-2	TRBJ2-1	ASSLVAGGNNEQF
many	TRBV6-1	TRBJ2-3	ASSESTGRTQY
many	TRBV2	TRBJ1-6	ASSPRGWEDSPLH
few	TRBV11-2	TRBJ2-3	ASSPKGGLGTDTQY
many	TRBV11-2	TRBJ1-6	ASSLDGGLVASPLH
once	TRBV25-1	TRBJ1-2	ASSALQGANYGYT
NA	TRBV7-2	TRBJ1-6	ASSLAGVGKGGNSPLH
NA	TRBV4-2	TRBJ1-2	ASSQDVKANYGYT
NA	TRBV12-3/TRBV12-4	TRBJ1-1	ASCILDGTEAF
NA	TRBV29-1	TRBJ2-3	SVEGTSGGLQY
NA	TRBV7-8	TRBJ1-1	ASSPLQRMNTEAF
NA	TRBV10-3	TRBJ1-3	AIRLSGNTIY
NA	TRBV10-2	TRBJ2-1	ASRRRRGVVSYNEQF
few	TRBV6-1	TRBJ1-5	ASSRGSVLINSNQPQH
many	TRBV7-3	TRBJ1-1	ASSLNPALNTEAF
NA	TRBV24-1	TRBJ2-3	ATSEGGSDTQY
NA	TRBV10-1	TRBJ2-5	ASSEKAGGRGETQY
many	TRBV9	TRBJ2-4	ASSVGWGIQY
many	TRBV19	TRBJ1-5	ASSTLSRQQSTPQH
few	TRBV2	TRBJ2-5	ASRSTGMQTQY
NA	TRBV6-5	TRBJ1-5	ASIYRLDQPQH
many	TRBV27	TRBJ1-1	ASRLGSSAF
NA	TRBV7-6	TRBJ2-1	ASSLTTGRKYNEQF
many	TRBV20-1	TRBJ2-7	SARAIDGNEQY
few	TRBV2	TRBJ2-7	ASSPTGHEQY
NA	TRBV10-3	TRBJ1-4	ASAGQFNEKLF
many	TRBV11-2	TRBJ2-7	ASSSTRQSYEQY
NA	TRBV6-4	TRBJ2-1	ASSPQGGNEQF
NA	TRBV19	TRBJ1-1	ATGLTEAF
few	TRBV6-1	TRBJ2-5	ASSEALGAGGYETQY
NA	TRBV5-1	TRBJ2-7	ASSRSGRALEQY
few	TRBV10-3	TRBJ2-7	AISEIGFGGPDEQY
many	TRBV13	TRBJ2-7	ASSLRLAGAYEQY
many	TRBV5-1	TRBJ2-3	ASSLVQGAGTDTQY
NA	TRBV29-1	TRBJ2-1	SVGTHGSYNEQF